What follows describes a single TCR beta chain. The antigen is not known. Time point: newly diagnosed GD, antithyroid drugs for less than 3 months. Scientists built the TCR library using RNA that was extracted from PBMCs. The data were taken from a study of regulatory T cells in long-lasting Graves disease. Study-wide findings and caveats: The work looked only at peripheral blood and did not look at thyroid tissue.

Per germline, CDR1 MNHEY and CDR2 SVGEGT. The CDR3 covers 13 residues. The V end was cut by 7 bases, the J end by 8 bases, with 17 bases between. Researchers made TCR beta libraries by using iRepertoire HTBI primers and running Arm-PCR on CDR3 regions. TCRdb itself ran the multiplex PCR reads through MiXCR, one entry per CDR3 protein. The table lists hundreds of thousands of distinct CDR3 sequences, 15% to 20% of them singletons. The same sample was also studied in work on T cells in Graves' hyperthyroidism and ophthalmopathy.

The chain uses TRBV6-2 or TRBV6-3 and TRBJ1-2, with D uncertain. The sample in question was peripheral blood mononuclear cells (PBMCs), obtained at new diagnosis, from a patient treated with antithyroid drugs. The receptor was derived from a man in his late teens or twenties with Graves disease. The CDR3: CASTPFTPYGYTF. In DNA form, the CDR3 reads TGTGCCAGCACCCCGTTTACCCCTTACGGCTACACCTTC.